Only a few counts were recorded for the clone carrying this T cell receptor (beta chain). What it binds is not known. This table comes from immunoSEQ multiplex PCR, and its TCRdb copy is limited to in-frame clones, with some not included. The sample consists of about 1 million clones, approximately 68% of them appearing once. This record belongs to a study of shared clonotypes between healthy human individuals. Study-level results: Blood alone was sampled, and tissue repertoires likely differ.

The CDR3 totals 15 residues. In germline, CDR1 is LNHNV, CDR2 YYDKDF (reference sequence). The V segment lost 9 bases and the J segment 6 bases; nucleotides outside the gene matches: 11. Sample: memory CD4+ T cells sorted from blood. Subset: CD45RA-negative fraction. The chain is built from TRBV15 and TRBJ1-2, with 12 bases aligning to TRBD1. The source of this sequence is a man between 18 and 35 years old in good health. CDR3 nucleotides: TGTGCCACTTCGCGCCGGGACAGGGGGCGTCATGGCTACACCTTC. It encodes CATSRRDRGRHGYTF.